One sample yielded the 17 T cell receptor beta chains listed below, sequenced in a study of cytomegalovirus exposure and HLA in healthy donors. Both 60 Vbeta primers and 13 Jbeta primers went into the PCR. Using immunoSEQ multiplex PCR, the repertoire was profiled, and TCRdb retains in-frame clones only, with some absent. Here the sample spans about 100,000 clones, around 83% being singletons. Sequences were obtained from PBMCs. The receptors were sampled from a man aged 30 to 39 in good health and CMV-seronegative.

This chain connects TRBV28 to TRBJ1-5; D may be TRBD1 (6 bases). The CDR3 runs 14 residues. The V end lost 3 bases, the J end lost 9 bases, and 15 bases lay between the germline ends. CDR1 and CDR2 (germline): MDHEN, SYDVKM. The CDR3 protein is CASSFQGRERPQHF. DNA for the CDR3: TGTGCCAGCAGTTTCCAGGGGCGGGAGAGGCCCCAGCATTTT.

This clone was detected only a few times. This rearrangement joins TRBV6-4 to TRBJ2-5; 11 positions agree with TRBD2. J gave up 5 bases and V 5 bases, and 7 bases lay outside the gene matches. This CDR3 is built from 15 residues. Looked up from germline, CDR1 is MRHNA and CDR2 is SNTAGT. As DNA, the CDR3 is TGTGCCAGCAGTCGTAATAGCGGGAGGGAGGAGACCCAGTACTTC. It yields the protein CASSRNSGREETQYF.

This clone was observed once. The chain employs TRBV4-1 and TRBJ2-1, with TRBD2 identical over 10 bases. Losses at the gene ends were 6 bases for V and 7 bases for J; bases not matched to a gene: 12. Germline CDR1 is MGHRA and CDR2 is YSYEKL. This CDR3 region has 16 residues. CDR3 DNA sequence: TGCGCCAGCAGGCAGACCGGGACTAGCGTTGAGAATGAGCAGTTCTTC. This translates into CASRQTGTSVENEQFF.

The chain employs TRBV18 and TRBJ2-3; a possible D gene is TRBD1 (6 bases). The germline V gene encodes CDR1 KGHSH and CDR2 LQKENI. V was cut by 1 base and J by 0 bases, with 17 bases left in between. The CDR3 is 18 amino acids. The CDR3 loop reads CASSPRGQLFSSTDTQYF. CDR3 nucleotides: TGTGCCAGCTCACCACGCGGACAGCTGTTTTCTAGCACAGATACGCAGTATTTT.

The genes are TRBV7-2 and TRBJ2-3; D uncertain. V lost 4 bases and J 3 bases, leaving 2 bases between the germline ends. Germline CDR1 is SGHTA and CDR2 is FQGNSA. This CDR3 has 11 amino acids. This CDR3 reads CASSSTDTQYF. CDR3 DNA sequence: TGTGCCAGCAGCTCTACAGATACGCAGTATTTT. Looking up the rest from reference TRBV7-2 and TRBJ2-3 gives the full variable domain: GAGVSQSPSNKVTEKGKDVELRCDPISGHTALYWYRQSLGQGLEFLIYFQGNSAPDKSGLPSDRFSAERTGGSVSTLTIQRTQQEDSAVYLCASSSTDTQYFGPGTRLTVL.

The chain has TRBV5-1 and TRBJ2-5; D possibly corresponds to TRBD1 (6 bases). V was trimmed by 2 bases and J by 7 bases, leaving 18 bases between them. The CDR3 is 15 amino acids. Germline V gene data show CDR1 as SGHRS and CDR2 as YFSETQ. The CDR3 loop reads CASSLRQASEGTQYF. Written as DNA, the CDR3 is TGCGCCAGCAGCTTACGACAGGCCTCGGAAGGGACCCAGTACTTC.

DNA of the CDR3: TGTGCCTGGAGGGGACTAGCGGGGTCCTACGAGCAGTACTTC. Protein: CAWRGLAGSYEQYF. The J gene is TRBJ2-7, the V gene TRBV30, with TRBD2 matching 13 bases. This CDR3 has 14 residues. The V and J ends lost 3 bases and 1 base, in that order; junction bases with no gene match: 0. Germline values: CDR1 GTSNPN, CDR2 SVGIG (reference sequence). The whole variable domain, filled in from reference TRBV30 and TRBJ2-7, reads SQTIHQWPATLVQPVGSPLSLECTVEGTSNPNLYWYRQAAGRGLQLLFYSVGIGQISSEVPQNLSASRPQDRQFILSSKKLLLSDSGFYLCAWRGLAGSYEQYFGPGTRLTVT.

The chain joins TRBV30 to TRBJ1-4; the D gene is possibly TRBD1 (5 bases). The ends were cut back, 4 bases at V and 4 bases at J, with 16 bases in the middle. Germline V gene sequence: CDR1 GTSNPN, CDR2 SVGIG (reference sequence). CDR3 length equals 15 residues. CDR3 sequence: CAWTRRGDGNEKLFF. CDR3 DNA: TGTGCCTGGACCAGGAGGGGTGACGGTAATGAAAAACTGTTTTTT.

V is TRBV5-1 and J is TRBJ1-2; TRBD1 is a possible D gene (5 bases). Looked up from germline, CDR1 is SGHRS and CDR2 is YFSETQ. The V and J ends lost 1 base and 4 bases respectively, with 8 bases between them. CDR3 size: 13 residues. Written as DNA, the CDR3 is TGCGCCAGCAGCTTGTTAACAGGCTATGGCTACACCTTC. Translated: CASSLLTGYGYTF.

The chain uses TRBV2 and TRBJ2-3, with 8 bases matching TRBD2. In germline, CDR1 is SNHLY, CDR2 FYNNEI. J was trimmed by 1 base and V by 7 bases; bases with no gene match: 10. There are 16 residues in the CDR3. DNA for the CDR3: TGTGCCAGCACGACTAGCGTGACGGGGGGCACAGATACGCAGTATTTT. Translating gives CASTTSVTGGTDTQYF.

In this sample, this clone turned up a few times. This chain uses TRBV6-5 with TRBJ2-2, with TRBD1 matching over 7 bases. V lost 2 bases to trimming and J lost 5 bases; unmatched junction nucleotides: 5. CDR3 length: 15 residues. CDR1 is MNHEY, CDR2 SVGAGI, per germline. CDR3 sequence reads: CASSYQRTGTGELFF. The CDR3 bases are TGTGCCAGCAGTTACCAGAGGACAGGAACCGGGGAGCTGTTTTTT.

This chain links TRBV7-3 with TRBJ2-2; 9 positions agree with TRBD2. Germline lookup yields CDR1 SGHTA and CDR2 FQGTGA. The CDR3 length is 16 residues. Trimming took 5 bases from V and 4 from J; bases not matched to a gene: 8. The chain's CDR3 is CASSRGLAGSTGELFF. CDR3 nucleotide sequence: TGTGCCAGCAGCCGGGGGCTAGCGGGGTCCACCGGGGAGCTGTTTTTT.

The chain employs TRBV27 and TRBJ2-2, with 10 bases identical to TRBD2. The CDR3 sequence is 15 residues long. Germline V gene sequence: CDR1 MNHEY, CDR2 SMNVEV (reference sequence). V was pared by 5 bases and J by 6 bases, with 6 bases of the junction left unmatched. CDR3 sequence (DNA): TGTGCCAGCAGTCTAGCGGGGGAAAAGGCCGGGGAGCTGTTTTTT. Protein sequence: CASSLAGEKAGELFF.

This clone was seen only a few times. The rearrangement uses TRBV11-2 and TRBJ2-1; D perhaps matches TRBD2 (6 bases). Germline V gives CDR1 SGHAT, CDR2 FQNNGV. This CDR3 comprises 13 residues. Deletions cut 1 base from V and 9 bases from J, with 10 bases between. This chain's CDR3 is CASSLGLVGEQFF. CDR3 DNA sequence: TGTGCCAGCAGCTTAGGACTAGTTGGTGAGCAGTTCTTC.

This clone was detected a few times. The chain joins TRBV6-1 to TRBJ1-4, with D perhaps TRBD1 (5 bases). V lost 4 bases and J lost 2, with 20 bases in between. The CDR3 is 18 amino acids. Germline-derived CDR1 and CDR2 are MNHNS and SASEGT. CDR3: CASSGMGREDSTNEKLFF. CDR3 in DNA: TGTGCCAGCAGTGGTATGGGCAGGGAGGATAGCACTAATGAAAAACTGTTTTTT.

This sequence joins TRBV5-4 and TRBJ2-1; 10 positions agree with TRBD1. Unmatched junction bases numbered 2, after V lost 0 bases and J lost 8 bases. The CDR3 spans 14 residues. CDR1 is SGHNT and CDR2 is YYREEE in the germline V gene (reference sequence). CDR3 protein: CASSLGQGAYEQFF. CDR3 DNA sequence: TGTGCCAGCAGCTTGGGACAGGGGGCATATGAGCAGTTCTTC.

V and J are TRBV5-1 and TRBJ2-1, with TRBD1 matching 7 bases. The trim removed 0 bases at V and 2 bases at J, leaving 5 bases unmatched. Germline V CDR1 and CDR2: SGHRS, YFSETQ. The CDR3 spans 16 residues. CDR3 in DNA: TGCGCCAGCAGCTTGGCCTTGGACAGGCCCTACAATGAGCAGTTCTTC. Amino acids: CASSLALDRPYNEQFF.